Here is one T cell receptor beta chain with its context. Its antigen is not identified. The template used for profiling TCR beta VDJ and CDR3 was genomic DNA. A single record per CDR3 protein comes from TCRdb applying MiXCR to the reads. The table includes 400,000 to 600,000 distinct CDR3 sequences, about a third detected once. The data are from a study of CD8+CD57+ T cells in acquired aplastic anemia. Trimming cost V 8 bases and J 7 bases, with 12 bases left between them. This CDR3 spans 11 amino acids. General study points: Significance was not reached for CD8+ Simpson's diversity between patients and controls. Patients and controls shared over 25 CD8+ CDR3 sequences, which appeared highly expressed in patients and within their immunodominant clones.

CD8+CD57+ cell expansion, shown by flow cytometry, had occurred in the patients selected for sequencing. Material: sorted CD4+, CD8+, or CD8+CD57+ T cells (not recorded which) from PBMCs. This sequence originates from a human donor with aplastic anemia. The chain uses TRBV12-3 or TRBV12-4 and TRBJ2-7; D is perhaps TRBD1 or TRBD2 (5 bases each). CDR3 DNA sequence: TGTGCCAGCTCCTCTTGGGGGGAGCAGTACTTC. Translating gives CASSSWGEQYF.